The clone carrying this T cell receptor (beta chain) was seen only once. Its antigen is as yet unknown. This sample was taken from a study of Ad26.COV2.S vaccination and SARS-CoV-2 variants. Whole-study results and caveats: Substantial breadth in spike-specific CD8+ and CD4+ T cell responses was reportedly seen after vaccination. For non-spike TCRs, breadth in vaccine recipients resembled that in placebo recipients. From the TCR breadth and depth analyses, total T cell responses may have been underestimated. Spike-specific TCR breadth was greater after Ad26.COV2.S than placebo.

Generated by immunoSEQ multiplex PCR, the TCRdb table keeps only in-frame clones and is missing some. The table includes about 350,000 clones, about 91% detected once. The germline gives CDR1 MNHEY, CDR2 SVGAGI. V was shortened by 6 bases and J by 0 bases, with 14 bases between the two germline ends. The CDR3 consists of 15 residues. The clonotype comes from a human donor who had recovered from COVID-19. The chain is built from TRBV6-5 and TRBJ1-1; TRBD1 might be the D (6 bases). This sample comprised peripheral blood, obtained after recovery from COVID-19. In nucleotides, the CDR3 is TGTGCCAGCAGGGATACAGGGAGGATGAACACTGAAGCTTTCTTT. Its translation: CASRDTGRMNTEAFF.